This is a list of T cell receptor beta chains from one sample in a study of shared clonotypes between healthy human individuals. Using immunoSEQ multiplex PCR, the repertoire was profiled, and TCRdb retains in-frame clones only, with some absent. The sample holds around 650,000 clones, roughly 96% seen once. Source material: naive CD8+ T cells sorted from blood. These receptors were obtained from a woman in her 30s in good health. The CDR3 runs from the conserved cysteine through the conserved F or W. A D gene is named only where the DNA matches it firmly. The size field is filled for only some rows; it gives once, few, many or a size class.

TRBV27	.	.	TRBJ2-1	TGTGCCAGCAGTGTCTCTGGGACTGGAATCAATGAGCAGTTCTTC	CASSVSGTGINEQFF
TRBV27	TRBD1	.	TRBJ2-7	TGTGCCAGCAGTGCCCCGGGACAGGGGGCTTACGAGCAGTACTTC	CASSAPGQGAYEQYF
TRBV7-9	.	.	TRBJ2-7	TGTGCCAGCAGCTATCGGCGGGGCCCGGATGACGAGCAGTACTTC	CASSYRRGPDDEQYF
TRBV11-3	.	.	TRBJ2-1	TGTGCCAGCAGCTTAGACATGTACAATGAGCAGTTCTTC	CASSLDMYNEQFF
TRBV6-4	.	.	TRBJ2-6	TGTGCCAGCAGTGAGGACGGTCTTGGGGCCAACGTCCTGACTTTC	CASSEDGLGANVLTF
TRBV2	TRBD1	.	TRBJ2-7	TGTGCCAGCAGTGGGGGGCAGTGGACAGGGGAAGGATACGAGCAGTACTTC	CASSGGQWTGEGYEQYF
TRBV14	.	.	TRBJ1-4	TGTGCCAGCAGCCAAGATAAGGGGGGGTCTGTTAATGAAAAACTGTTTTTT	CASSQDKGGSVNEKLFF
TRBV10-3	TRBD1	.	TRBJ2-7	TGTGCCATCAAACCCGACAGGGCGTCGGACGAGCAGTACTTC	CAIKPDRASDEQYF
TRBV5-4	TRBD2	.	TRBJ2-3	TGTGCCAGCAGCCAGGGACTAGCGGGAGCGGTAGATACGCAGTATTTT	CASSQGLAGAVDTQYF
TRBV27	TRBD2	.	TRBJ2-7	TGTGCCAGCAGTTACAGCGGGAGCTCCTACGAGCAGTACTTC	CASSYSGSSYEQYF
TRBV27	TRBD2	.	TRBJ2-3	TGTGCCAGCACCCCGGGAGGGAACAAGGGCACAGATACGCAGTATTTT	CASTPGGNKGTDTQYF
TRBV5-1	.	once	TRBJ1-1	TGCGCCAGCAGCTTGTGGGCCTGGACAGAAAAAAACCCTGAAGCTTTCTTT	CASSLWAWTEKNPEAFF
TRBV19	TRBD2	few	TRBJ2-2	TGTGCCAGTAGTATTTTGGGAGGGGCCGGGGAGCTGTTTTTT	CASSILGGAGELFF